This T cell receptor (beta chain) was obtained from a study of preoperative IRX-2 immunotherapy in early breast cancer. This CDR3 contains 16 residues. CDR1 and CDR2 (germline): SGDLS, YYNGEE. The V gene end was trimmed by 4 bases and the J gene end by 5 bases; junction bases not matched to a gene: 7. The protocol was immunoSEQ multiplex PCR, while the TCRdb copy is restricted to in-frame clones and leaves out a portion. The data contain roughly 30,000 clones, roughly four fifths of them singletons. Regarding treatment: preoperative locoregional IRX-2 cytokine immunotherapy. The rearrangement uses TRBV9 and TRBJ2-1; 12 bases fit TRBD1. This clonotype was obtained from a human donor with breast cancer. The source material was lymph node tissue, sampled from a patient treated with IRX-2 immunotherapy. The CDR3 sequence is CASSTGTGGTNNEQFF. CDR3 DNA: TGTGCCAGCAGCACCGGGACAGGGGGCACTAACAATGAGCAGTTCTTC.